The sequence of this TCR beta chain was determined in a study of blood T cell repertoires in COVID-19. The CDR3 runs 16 residues. V dropped 1 base and J dropped 1; count of bases not matched to a gene: 3. CDR1 and CDR2 (germline): KGHSH, LQKENI. Here immunoSEQ multiplex PCR was the method, and the copy in TCRdb shows in-frame clones only, minus some. The sample consists of roughly 100,000 clones, over 75% of them appearing once. Sequencing was performed on peripheral blood. The TCR comes from a man between 50 and 59 years old with acute or convalescent COVID-19. The chain couples TRBV18 to TRBJ2-5; 10 bases align to TRBD2. The CDR3 protein is CASSPLAGGLQETQYF. CDR3 DNA: TGTGCCAGCTCACCACTAGCGGGAGGTCTCCAAGAGACCCAGTACTTC.